This is a list of T cell receptor beta chains from one sample in a study of Graves' ophthalmopathy and Graves' hyperthyroidism. MiXCR was run by TCRdb on the multiplex PCR reads, yielding one entry per CDR3 protein. Among 560,000 or so distinct CDR3 sequences listed, 39% were seen once. Specimen: peripheral blood or thyroid tissue (not recorded which). The source of these receptors is an adult man with Graves' hyperthyroidism. CDR3s include the opening cysteine and the closing phenylalanine or tryptophan. The D gene is left open where the match is weak. Clone sizes are given selectively: once, few, many, or a class where the clone is expanded.

v_gene	j_gene	d_gene	abundance	CDR3nt	CDR3aa
TRBV4-2	TRBJ1-5	-	-	TGTGCCAGCAGCCAAGAAGCAGTCCGAGGCCAGCCCCAGCATTTT	CASSQEAVRGQPQHF
TRBV12-3/TRBV12-4	TRBJ1-4	-	-	TGTGCCAGCAGTGTTTCAGGAGCAACTAATGAAAAACTGTTTTTT	CASSVSGATNEKLFF
TRBV4-1	TRBJ1-5	-	many	TGCGCCAGCAGCCAACACCAGCCCAATCAGCCCCAGCATTTT	CASSQHQPNQPQHF
TRBV6-5	TRBJ2-5	-	many	TGTGCCAGCAGTACCGGACGGGACCAAGAGACCCAGTACTTC	CASSTGRDQETQYF
TRBV10-3	TRBJ2-7	-	-	TGTGCCATCAGTGAGTCGACTGCGGGCACCTACGAGCAGTACTTC	CAISESTAGTYEQYF
TRBV7-6	TRBJ1-1	-	many	TGTGCCAGCAGGTCTGGTAGGAACACTGAAGCTTTCTTT	CASRSGRNTEAFF
TRBV6-1	TRBJ1-1	TRBD1	-	TGTGCCAGCAGTGGACAGGGTCGGAACACTGAAGCTTTCTTT	CASSGQGRNTEAFF
TRBV10-1	TRBJ2-1	TRBD2	-	TGCGCCAGCCTCGGCGGGAGGGTCGATGAGCAGTTCTTC	CASLGGRVDEQFF
TRBV9	TRBJ1-6	TRBD1	many	TGTGCCAGCAGCGGACAGGGTTCACCCCTCCACTTT	CASSGQGSPLHF
TRBV29-1	TRBJ2-7	TRBD1	many	TGCAGCGTTGAAGGGGGACAGCGCTATTCGTACGAGCAGTACTTC	CSVEGGQRYSYEQYF
TRBV29-1	TRBJ1-1	TRBD1	many	TGCAGCGTTGAAGCCCCCCCAGGGGGCGGATGGAACACTGAAGCTTTCTTT	CSVEAPPGGGWNTEAFF
TRBV7-2	TRBJ2-2	-	-	TGTGCCAGCAGCCCCGTGACGGTGAGGAACACCGGGGAGCTGTTTTTT	CASSPVTVRNTGELFF
TRBV10-3	TRBJ1-5	-	-	TGTGCCAGCAGTTTCCGGCCAGGGAAGGGTAGCAATCAGCCCCAGCATTTT	CASSFRPGKGSNQPQHF
TRBV7-9	TRBJ2-7	TRBD1	many	TGTGCCAGCAGCCCACAGGGGAGCGCCTACGAGCAGTACTTC	CASSPQGSAYEQYF
TRBV5-5	TRBJ2-3	-	-	TGTGCCAGCAGCTTGACTAGCCCAGATACGCAGTATTTT	CASSLTSPDTQYF
TRBV2	TRBJ2-7	-	many	TGTGCCAGCAGTCGGGGGTATATGGACGAGCAGTACTTC	CASSRGYMDEQYF
TRBV29-1	TRBJ2-6	-	many	TGCAGCGTTGTGGCAGGGATATCTGGGGCCAACGTCCTGACTTTC	CSVVAGISGANVLTF
TRBV3-1	TRBJ1-2	-	-	TGTGCCAGCAGCCAAGATCTGACACCCACTAACTATGGCTACACCTTC	CASSQDLTPTNYGYTF
TRBV29-1	TRBJ1-5	-	many	TGCAGCGTTGAGATAACAGGCCCGGGTCAGCCCCAGCATTTT	CSVEITGPGQPQHF
TRBV5-1	TRBJ2-7	-	-	TGCGCCAGCAGCTTCGAGGCCCGCACAGATACGCAGTACTTC	CASSFEARTDTQYF
TRBV5-1	TRBJ1-1	-	many	TGCGCCAGCAGACAAAGGGAACAGGGCTACACTGAAGCTTTCTTT	CASRQREQGYTEAFF
TRBV2	TRBJ1-4	-	-	TGTGCCAGCAGTGAAACGAGGGCAACTAATGAAAAACTGTTTTTT	CASSETRATNEKLFF
TRBV12-3/TRBV12-4	TRBJ1-6	-	many	TGTGCCAGCAGTTTAAGGCGGGACAATTCACCCCTCCACTTT	CASSLRRDNSPLHF
TRBV6-1	TRBJ1-6	TRBD1	many	TGTGCCAGCAGTGACGGGACAGGGAATAATTCACCCCTCCACTTT	CASSDGTGNNSPLHF
TRBV5-1	TRBJ1-4	-	-	TGCGCCAGCAGCTTGGCGGTTAGCAATGAAAAACTGTTTTTT	CASSLAVSNEKLFF
TRBV7-9	TRBJ2-3	-	-	TGTGCCAGCAGCTTAGCTACGGGAGGCACAGATACGCAGTATTTT	CASSLATGGTDTQYF
TRBV19	TRBJ2-2	-	few	TGTGCCAGTAGTATGGTCAGGGATACCGGGGAGCTGTTTTTT	CASSMVRDTGELFF
TRBV2	TRBJ1-3	-	many	TGTGCCAGCAGTGAGGGGAGCTCTGGAAACACCATATATTTT	CASSEGSSGNTIYF
TRBV7-9	TRBJ2-3	TRBD2	-	TGTGCAGGCACTCGTGGGCTAGCGGGAGGTCAGCCAGATACGCAGTATTTT	CAGTRGLAGGQPDTQYF
TRBV29-1	TRBJ2-5	TRBD1	many	TGCAGCGTCGCCGGGACAGCAGTTCAAGAGACCCAGTACTTC	CSVAGTAVQETQYF
TRBV5-8	TRBJ1-1	-	-	TGTGCCAGCAGCTTCACGACAGCTGGCACTGAAGCTTTCTTT	CASSFTTAGTEAFF
TRBV10-3	TRBJ1-5	-	-	TGTGCCTTCGAAGAGACCCAGCATTTT	CAFEETQHF
TRBV20-1	TRBJ2-3	-	-	TGCAGTGGGCTAGCGAGCACAGATACGCAGTATTTT	CSGLASTDTQYF
TRBV9	TRBJ2-5	-	once	TGTGCCAGCAGCGTGGACCTAAACGGGGAGACCCAGTACTTC	CASSVDLNGETQYF
TRBV24-1	TRBJ2-2	-	many	TGTGCCACCAGTGATTCTCTAGGATTTTTTGGCACCGGGGAGCTGTTTTTT	CATSDSLGFFGTGELFF
TRBV10-3	TRBJ1-1	-	many	TGTGCCATCAGTGACGGCTACACTGAAGCTTTCTTT	CAISDGYTEAFF
TRBV5-6	TRBJ2-7	TRBD2	-	TGTGCCAGCAGCCTCGAAGGGACTAGACGGGCAGATACGCAGTACTTC	CASSLEGTRRADTQYF
TRBV2	TRBJ1-4	-	many	TGTGCCAGCAGTGAAAAAGGGGGACACCTCCCCGCCGGGGGAAAACTGTTTTTT	CASSEKGGHLPAGGKLFF
TRBV2	TRBJ1-1	-	-	TGTGCCAGCAGTGATGGCGGCGGGGAGAACACTGAAGCTTTCTTT	CASSDGGGENTEAFF
TRBV29-1	TRBJ1-1	-	many	TGCAGCGCCCGAGTGAGGCAATGGGCTTTCTTT	CSARVRQWAFF
TRBV2	TRBJ2-2	TRBD2	many	TGTGCCAGCAGTGGGACTAGCGGGAGAGGGTATCCGAACACCGGGGAGCTGTTTTTT	CASSGTSGRGYPNTGELFF
TRBV7-3	TRBJ2-2	TRBD1	-	TGTGCCAGCAGCTTCCGGGACAGGGGGAGGGACACCGGGGAGCTGTTTTTT	CASSFRDRGRDTGELFF
TRBV29-1	TRBJ2-1	TRBD2	-	TGCAGCGTTGGGTCGGGAGGCTACAATGAGCAGTTCTTC	CSVGSGGYNEQFF
TRBV10-3	TRBJ1-1	-	-	TGTGCCATCAGGAACGGGCGGCAGCAGGCTGAAGCTTTCTTT	CAIRNGRQQAEAFF
TRBV20-1	TRBJ1-2	TRBD1	-	TGCAGTCCTCAGGGGGCCGCTATCTATGGCTACACCTTC	CSPQGAAIYGYTF
TRBV11-1	TRBJ2-7	TRBD2	few	TGTGCCAGCAGCTTAGGGCTAGCGGGAGGGGATGAGCAGTACTTC	CASSLGLAGGDEQYF
TRBV2	TRBJ1-4	TRBD1	many	TGTGCCAGCAAGGACAGGGATTCATGGACTAATGAAAAACTGTTTTTT	CASKDRDSWTNEKLFF
TRBV29-1	TRBJ2-5	-	-	TGCAGCGTTGAAGCCCGCGGCGAGACCCAGTACTTC	CSVEARGETQYF
TRBV19	TRBJ1-6	-	many	TGTGCCAGTTCTACAGCCTACTTTAATTCACCCCTCCACTTT	CASSTAYFNSPLHF
TRBV10-3	TRBJ1-2	TRBD1	-	TGTGCCAGCAGTGACTACAGGGGAGGCGGTTATGGCTACACCTTC	CASSDYRGGGYGYTF
TRBV7-9	TRBJ2-7	TRBD1	once	TGTGCCAGCAGCTTAGGGCAGGGACAGACCTACGAGCAGTACTTC	CASSLGQGQTYEQYF
TRBV7-8	TRBJ2-5	TRBD2	many	TGTGCCAGCAGCATAATAGCGGGAGGGCCGGAGACCCAGTACTTC	CASSIIAGGPETQYF
TRBV10-3	TRBJ1-1	-	-	TGTGCCAGCAGTTACCTAACAAAGAACACTGAAGCTTTCTTT	CASSYLTKNTEAFF
TRBV27	TRBJ2-7	-	-	TGTGCCAGCAGTCCGGGACCGTGGAACGAGCAGTACTTC	CASSPGPWNEQYF
TRBV20-1	TRBJ2-5	-	-	TGCAGTGCTCTAGCGGGACAGGGATCGTACCAAGAGACCCAGTACTTC	CSALAGQGSYQETQYF